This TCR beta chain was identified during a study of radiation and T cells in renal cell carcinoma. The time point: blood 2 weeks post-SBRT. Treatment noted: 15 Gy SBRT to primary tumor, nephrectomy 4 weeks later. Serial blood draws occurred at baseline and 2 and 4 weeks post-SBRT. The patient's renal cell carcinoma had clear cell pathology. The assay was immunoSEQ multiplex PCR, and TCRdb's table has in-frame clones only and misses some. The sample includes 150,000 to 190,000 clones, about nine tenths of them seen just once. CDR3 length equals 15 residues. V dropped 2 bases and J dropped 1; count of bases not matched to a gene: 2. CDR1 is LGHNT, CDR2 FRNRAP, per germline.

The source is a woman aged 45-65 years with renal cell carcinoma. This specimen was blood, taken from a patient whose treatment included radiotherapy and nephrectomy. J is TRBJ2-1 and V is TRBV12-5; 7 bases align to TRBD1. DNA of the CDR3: TGTGCTAGTGGTTTGAGGGGGCCATCCTACAATGAGCAGTTCTTC. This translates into CASGLRGPSYNEQFF.